There are many counts of the clone carrying this TCR beta chain. Its antigen is as yet unknown. This sample was included in a study of CD8+CD57+ T cells in acquired aplastic anemia. Study findings and constraints: Roughly 30 CD8+ CDR3 sequences occurred in both the patients and the controls.

The V gene lost 3 bases and the J gene lost 0 bases, with 9 bases spanning the gap. The CDR3 extends over 15 amino acids. The template for TCR beta VDJ and CDR3 sequence profiling was genomic DNA. TCRdb analysed the reads with MiXCR anew, one entry per CDR3 protein. This table holds more than 200,000 distinct CDR3 sequences, about half found once. Individuals selected for sequencing had exhibited CD8+CD57+ cell expansion on flow cytometry. Sequencing input: sorted CD4+, CD8+, or CD8+CD57+ T cells (not recorded which) from PBMCs. This chain joins TRBV12-3 or TRBV12-4 and TRBJ1-3; a weak D match, TRBD1 (6 bases). The clonotype originates from a human donor with aplastic anemia. The CDR3 sequence: CASSFTGHSGNTIYF. The CDR3 region has the DNA TGTGCCAGCAGTTTCACAGGGCACTCTGGAAACACCATATATTTT.